The 3 T cell receptor beta chains presented below share a single source sample, sequenced in a study of cytomegalovirus exposure and HLA in healthy donors. The table came from immunoSEQ multiplex PCR; TCRdb's copy has only in-frame clones and leaves some out. The table shows about 140,000 clones, with 80% to 90% occurring only once. The specimen sequenced was PBMCs. The receptors stem from a man between 18 and 35 years old in good health and CMV-seronegative.

The chain has TRBV6-1 and TRBJ2-6; D unclear. CDR1 MNHNS and CDR2 SASEGT come from the germline V gene. V lost 0 bases to trimming and J lost 3 bases, with 15 bases between them. The CDR3 runs to 18 residues. The CDR3 protein is CASSEAPTAGVGANVLTF. CDR3 nucleotide sequence: TGTGCCAGCAGTGAAGCGCCGACGGCAGGTGTTGGGGCCAACGTCCTGACTTTC.

V gene TRBV7-2 combines with J gene TRBJ2-7; the match to TRBD1 covers 7 bases. V was clipped by 5 bases and J by 3 bases; unmatched bases: 7. Germline V gives CDR1 SGHTA, CDR2 FQGNSA. This CDR3 contains 14 residues. CDR3 amino acids: CASSQDRVSYEQYF. As DNA, the CDR3 is TGTGCCAGCAGCCAAGACAGGGTTAGCTACGAGCAGTACTTC.

The chain combines TRBV6-6 with TRBJ2-2; a possible D gene is TRBD1 (7 bases). Trimming shortened V by 8 bases and J by 6 bases, and 16 bases separated the two germline ends. The CDR3 is 14 residues long. Germline V lookup: CDR1 MNHNY, CDR2 SVGAGI (reference sequence). CDR3 region: CASGAGGISGELFF. The DNA of the CDR3 is TGTGCCAGCGGCGCAGGGGGGATTTCCGGGGAGCTGTTTTTT.